This TCR beta chain was documented in a study of T cells in Graves' hyperthyroidism and ophthalmopathy. Study conclusions and caveats: A model using 13 V-J features told ophthalmopathy apart from stable hyperthyroidism. Ophthalmopathy, which appeared later, was predicted by the model a median around 6.9 months before onset.

Germline V CDR1 and CDR2: SGHAT, FQDESV (reference sequence). The V and J ends lost 8 bases and 5 bases respectively, with 16 bases between them. This CDR3 has 13 residues. Comment on this clonotype: Its antigen remains unidentified.

Amplification yielded TCR beta CDR3 regions, with RNA transcripts as the source. The TCR CDR3 first-round RT-PCR relied on the HTBI primer set. MiXCR was run by TCRdb on the multiplex PCR reads, yielding one entry per CDR3 protein. The repertoire has 600,000 or so distinct CDR3 sequences, about 43% of them found once; the top ten carry 8.2%. On the basis of clinical symptoms, serum thyroxine and TRAb, thyroid ultrasound and orbital computed tomography, diagnoses were made. Sequenced input: peripheral blood or thyroid tissue (not recorded which). The source of this sequence is a woman aged 18-29 years with Graves' hyperthyroidism. The rearrangement uses TRBV11-1 and TRBJ2-7, with unresolved D. The DNA for the CDR3 is TGTGCCAGCTCCCTTCTCCGGGCGGACGAGCAGTACTTC. It codes for CASSLLRADEQYF.